This T cell receptor beta chain was identified in a study of tumor-infiltrating lymphocytes in localized non-small cell lung cancer. Study-level background: From each patient, both tumor and uninvolved lung, non-adjacent to tumor, were sampled.

Study-level results: Tumors had more T cell infiltration than uninvolved lung, per TCRbeta sequencing and CD3 counts. Recurrence-free survival showed no association with tumor T-cell fraction.

The CDR3 covers 16 residues. The trim removed 5 bases at V and 0 bases at J, leaving 4 bases unmatched. CDR1 is SGHDT, CDR2 YYEEEE, per germline. The data were produced by immunoSEQ multiplex PCR, yet TCRdb's version contains in-frame clones alone and is incomplete. The table shows approximately 7,200 clones, with approximately 75% occurring only once. With regard to this clone: The antigen is not known.

Sequencing was carried out using lung tumor tissue. The TCR comes from a human donor with non-small cell lung cancer. This sequence joins TRBV5-6 and TRBJ1-6; 8 nucleotides match TRBD1. CDR3 sequence reads: CASSMTGVSYNSPLHF. The DNA of the CDR3 is TGTGCCAGCAGTATGACAGGGGTCTCCTATAATTCACCCCTCCACTTT.